The present T cell receptor (beta chain) was sequenced within a study of cytomegalovirus exposure and HLA in healthy donors. V lost 6 bases and J lost 5, with 11 bases in between. CDR1 MNHNS and CDR2 SASEGT come from the germline V gene. The CDR3 is 13 amino acids. 13 Jbeta primers and 60 Vbeta primers were used for the PCR. Sequencing used immunoSEQ multiplex PCR; TCRdb keeps in-frame clones, though not all of them. Of some 170,000 clones in the sample, 75% were seen once. The chain couples TRBV6-1 to TRBJ1-5; D gene unclear. This sequence was found in a woman between 50 and 59 years old in good health and CMV-seropositive. The sequenced material came from PBMCs. CDR3 bases: TGTGCCAGCAGGGGAGATGACCATCAGCCCCAGCATTTT. Encoded protein: CASRGDDHQPQHF.